This TCR beta chain stems from a study of T cell clones after liver transplantation. Study-wide context: Liver transplant recipients had immunosuppression withdrawal attempted within 2 years. A pre-transplant mixed lymphocyte reaction with TCRbeta sequencing defined graft-donor-reactive clones followed in post-transplant blood. Whole-study results and caveats: Graft donor-reactive T cells may have migrated into the graft rather than being deleted. The donor-reactive repertoire was only partly measurable in a couple of subjects, lacking donor cells.

CDR1 is GTSNPN, CDR2 SVGIG, per germline (reference sequence). Trimming shortened V by 0 bases and J by 5 bases, and 10 bases separated the two germline ends. This CDR3 is 14 amino acids long. For this clone: The antigen is unknown.

Method: immunoSEQ multiplex PCR; TCRdb's copy keeps in-frame clones and lacks some. The sample includes about 60,000 clones, about two thirds of them seen just once. The sample consisted of CD4+ T cells from blood, taken before liver transplant. The receptor was isolated from a human donor who received a liver transplant. The chain is built from TRBV30 and TRBJ2-2, with D possibly matching TRBD2 (6 bases). The CDR3 protein is CAWSVPGGTGELFF. The CDR3 DNA reads TGTGCCTGGAGTGTACCTGGGGGGACCGGGGAGCTGTTTTTT.